One sample yielded the 22 T cell receptor beta chains listed below, sequenced in a study of blood T cells in healthy people across ages. A second PCR of roughly 7 to 11 cycles used a sample-barcoded 5' primer and a J-beta primer mix. A single record per CDR3 protein comes from TCRdb applying MiXCR to the 5' RACE reads. The data show about 720,000 distinct CDR3 sequences, 20% to 25% seen once. The material sequenced was blood. The source is a man between 65 and 80 years old in good health.

There are a few counts of this clonotype. The rearrangement uses TRBV19 and TRBJ2-3; TRBD1 matches 9 bases. Germline V CDR1 and CDR2: LNHDA, SQIVND (reference sequence). V was clipped by 10 bases and J by 4 bases; unmatched bases: 12. CDR3 size: 15 residues. This chain's CDR3 is CATFSPGQGADTQYF. Here the CDR3 DNA reads TGTGCCACCTTCTCCCCGGGACAGGGAGCAGATACGCAGTATTTT.

This chain joins TRBV6-2 or TRBV6-3 and TRBJ2-3, with 12 bases aligning to TRBD2. The CDR3 spans 17 residues. Germline CDR1 reads MNHEY; CDR2 reads SVGEGT. Trimming cost V 5 bases and J 0 bases; bases outside gene matches: 6. CDR3 region: CASSTSGLAGSTDTQYF. The DNA for the CDR3 is TGTGCCAGCAGTACTTCCGGACTAGCGGGGAGCACAGATACGCAGTATTTT.

The sample holds many counts of this clonotype. J is TRBJ2-1 and V is TRBV5-1; 8 positions agree with TRBD2. Per the germline V gene, CDR1 is SGHRS and CDR2 is YFSETQ. V was pared by 6 bases and J by 8 bases, with 13 bases of the junction left unmatched. The CDR3 runs to 15 residues. CDR3 in amino acids: CASKMELADLDEQFF. The CDR3 DNA follows: TGCGCCAGCAAAATGGAACTAGCGGATCTGGATGAGCAGTTCTTC.

This clonotype was recorded many times. The DNA for the CDR3 is TGTGCCAGCAGCCCCGGGCGGTGGTCCTACGAGCAGTACTTC. Protein sequence: CASSPGRWSYEQYF. V gene TRBV9 combines with J gene TRBJ2-7; D unresolved. Germline V lookup: CDR1 SGDLS, CDR2 YYNGEE. Trimming stripped 4 bases from V and 1 base from J, with 12 bases between. The CDR3 spans 14 residues.

This clonotype has a handful of counts. One end of the junction is discordant with germline, which a read error may explain. The genes are TRBV10-1 and TRBJ1-2, with 8 bases aligning to TRBD1. Germline-derived CDR1 and CDR2 are WNHNN and SYGVQD (reference sequence). This CDR3 region has 13 residues. The CDR3 DNA is TGCGCCAGCAGTCGGACAGGGTTCGCGGGCTACGCCTTC. This translates into CASSRTGFAGYAF.

The chain employs TRBV7-9 and TRBJ2-1; TRBD2 matches 10 bases. Looked up from germline, CDR1 is SEHNR and CDR2 is FQNEAQ (reference sequence). CDR3 length: 18 residues. V shed 5 bases and J 4 bases; nucleotides not matched to a gene: 14. This CDR3 is CASSPGLAVRRIYNEQFF. In nucleotides, the CDR3 is TGTGCCAGCAGCCCCGGACTAGCGGTACGCAGAATTTACAATGAGCAGTTCTTC.

This chain joins TRBV11-3 and TRBJ2-3; 11 bases line up with TRBD2. V gave up 5 bases and J gave up 3 bases; unmatched junction bases: 13. The CDR3 sequence is 18 residues long. Germline-derived CDR1 and CDR2 are SGHNT and YENEEA. The CDR3, as DNA: TGTGCCAGCAGCCTACCAACTAGCGGGAGTTGGCGTACAGATACGCAGTATTTT. Its protein product is CASSLPTSGSWRTDTQYF. The full variable domain, with the rest looked up from reference TRBV11-3 and TRBJ2-3, is EAGVVQSPRYKIIEKKQPVAFWCNPISGHNTLYWYLQNLGQGPELLIRYENEEAVDDSQLPKDRFSAERLKGVDSTLKIQPAELGDSAVYLCASSLPTSGSWRTDTQYFGPGTRLTVL.

The chain combines TRBV28 with TRBJ2-7; TRBD1 or TRBD2 may be the D gene (7 bases each). V shed 5 bases and J shed 3 bases, with 17 bases lying between them. The CDR3 extends over 15 amino acids. CDR1 is MDHEN and CDR2 is SYDVKM in the germline V gene. The CDR3 DNA reads as TGTGCCAGCAGTCCCTCGACAGGGAGGGTCTACGAGCAGTACTTC. Translating gives CASSPSTGRVYEQYF.

This clonotype has only a few counts. This sequence joins TRBV7-7 and TRBJ1-3; no clear D gene. The CDR3 is made up of 14 amino acids. V was trimmed by 2 bases and J by 0 bases, leaving 5 bases between them. Germline V gene sequence: CDR1 SSHAT, CDR2 FNYEAQ (reference sequence). DNA of the CDR3: TGTGCCAGCAGCTTATCTAACTCTGGAAACACCATATATTTT. The encoded protein is CASSLSNSGNTIYF.

The genes are TRBV6-6 and TRBJ1-1; D unresolved. The CDR3 extends over 14 amino acids. With 5 bases removed from V and 1 base from J, the gap between germline ends came to 11 bases. Germline CDR1 and CDR2: MNHNY and SVGAGI (reference sequence). CDR3: CASSPPVPNTEAFF. The CDR3 region has the DNA TGTGCCAGCAGTCCTCCAGTGCCGAACACTGAAGCTTTCTTT.

This clonotype was detected only a few times. The CDR3 region has the DNA TGCGCCAGCAGCGACCGACAGGTCCCCCAGAACACTGAAGCTTTCTTT. Protein product: CASSDRQVPQNTEAFF. The chain employs TRBV5-1 and TRBJ1-1, with TRBD1 as a possible D gene (6 bases). Between the trimmed V and J ends, which lost 4 bases and 1 base, there was a span of 17 bases. This CDR3 has 16 amino acids. The germline gives CDR1 SGHRS, CDR2 YFSETQ.

This clonotype has more than one count but fewer than ten. V and J are TRBV7-2 and TRBJ2-3; 15 bases are shared with TRBD2. From germline, CDR1 is SGHTA and CDR2 FQGNSA. This CDR3 has 18 residues. Unmatched junction bases numbered 8, after V lost 1 base and J lost 6 bases. This CDR3 reads CASSLVAGLAGGRDTQYF. The CDR3 nucleotides are TGTGCCAGCAGCTTAGTAGCGGGACTAGCGGGAGGCCGGGATACGCAGTATTTT.

The chain uses TRBV28 and TRBJ2-6; 11 nucleotides match TRBD1. CDR1 is MDHEN, CDR2 SYDVKM, per germline. The CDR3 extends over 18 amino acids. V dropped 0 bases and J dropped 1; count of bases not matched to a gene: 2. The CDR3 nucleotides read TGTGCCAGCAGTTTATGGGGACAGGGGGTTTCTGGGGCCAACGTCCTGACTTTC. Encoded protein: CASSLWGQGVSGANVLTF. The variable domain in full, with the rest retrieved from reference TRBV28 and TRBJ2-6, is DVKVTQSSRYLVKRTGEKVFLECVQDMDHENMFWYRQDPGLGLRLIYFSYDVKMKEKGDIPEGYSVSREKKERFSLILESASTNQTSMYLCASSLWGQGVSGANVLTFGAGSRLTVL.

In its sample, this clonotype was seen a few times. V is TRBV28 and J is TRBJ1-5; TRBD1 matches at 7 bases. CDR3 length: 15 amino acids. With V trimmed by 4 bases and J by 2 bases, 5 bases remained unmatched. The germline V gene encodes CDR1 MDHEN and CDR2 SYDVKM. CDR3 nucleotides: TGTGCCAGCAGTTCCTACGGACAGGGCAATCAGCCCCAGCATTTT. This encodes CASSSYGQGNQPQHF.

This clonotype has more than one count but fewer than ten. This sequence joins TRBV12-3 or TRBV12-4 and TRBJ1-5, with TRBD1 identical over 7 bases. The CDR3 contains 14 residues. V was pared by 5 bases and J by 4 bases, with 5 bases of the junction left unmatched. The CDR3 spells CASSAGQLNQPQHF. CDR3 coding DNA: TGTGCCAGCAGTGCGGGACAGCTTAATCAGCCCCAGCATTTT.

This clonotype was found a few times. The rearrangement joins TRBV5-1 to TRBJ2-5; a possible D gene is TRBD2 (6 bases). The germline V gene encodes CDR1 SGHRS and CDR2 YFSETQ. V lost 3 bases, J lost 2 bases, and 11 bases lay in between. CDR3 size: 14 residues. The CDR3 DNA reads as TGCGCCAGCAGCTATGGACTACTTCAAGAGACCCAGTACTTC. Its protein is CASSYGLLQETQYF.

Only a few counts were recorded for this clonotype. The J gene is TRBJ1-4, the V gene TRBV11-2; no clear D gene. Trimming removed 1 base from V and 0 bases from J, with 6 bases in between. CDR3 size: 15 residues. Germline V gene sequence: CDR1 SGHAT, CDR2 FQNNGV. CDR3 region: CASSLGWATNEKLFF. In nucleotides, the CDR3 is TGTGCCAGCAGCTTAGGCTGGGCAACTAATGAAAAACTGTTTTTT.

The V call is TRBV20-1, the J call TRBJ2-1; the match to TRBD2 covers 8 bases. This CDR3 region has 14 residues. Germline V lookup: CDR1 DFQATT, CDR2 SNEGSKA (reference sequence). J lost 8 bases, V lost 6 bases, and 12 bases had no gene match. The chain's CDR3 is CSATNVAGNHEQFF. DNA for the CDR3: TGCAGTGCAACAAACGTAGCGGGAAACCATGAGCAGTTCTTC.

J is TRBJ2-5 and V is TRBV5-1; 12 bases are a match to TRBD1. V lost 4 bases and J lost 3; bases outside the gene matches: 10. This CDR3 contains 17 residues. The germline V gene encodes CDR1 SGHRS and CDR2 YFSETQ. CDR3 DNA sequence: TGCGCCAGCAGCCCCCTGGGACAGGGGGCTTATAAAGAGACCCAGTACTTC. It translates to CASSPLGQGAYKETQYF.

This sequence joins TRBV5-1 and TRBJ2-3, with 10 bases that match TRBD2. With 4 bases clipped from V and 3 bases from J, the junction kept 8 bases outside the gene matches. The V gene's germline CDR1 is SGHRS and CDR2 YFSETQ. The CDR3 loop spans 16 amino acids. The CDR3 sequence is CASSALPTSGTDTQYF. CDR3 bases: TGCGCCAGCAGCGCCCTACCGACTAGCGGGACAGATACGCAGTATTTT.

The chain links TRBV6-5 to TRBJ2-4, with a tentative D call TRBD1 (5 bases). CDR1 and CDR2 (germline): MNHEY, SVGAGI. This CDR3 is built from 14 residues. Trimming stripped 0 bases from V and 5 bases from J, with 8 bases between. In nucleotides, the CDR3 is TGTGCCAGCAGTTACTCCTCCAGGGAAAACATTCAGTACTTC. Its protein is CASSYSSRENIQYF.

This clonotype was found a few times. V and J are TRBV28 and TRBJ2-4; 9 bases align to TRBD1. The CDR3 runs 13 residues. Trimming cost V 6 bases and J 6 bases; bases outside gene matches: 3. Looked up from germline, CDR1 is MDHEN and CDR2 is SYDVKM. The CDR3 spells CASSTGGRNIQYF. The DNA for the CDR3 is TGTGCCAGCAGCACAGGGGGCCGAAACATTCAGTACTTC.